Each of the 17 T cell receptor beta chains below was sequenced from the same sample in a study of blood T cell repertoires in COVID-19. Assay: immunoSEQ multiplex PCR; the TCRdb copy retains only in-frame clones and omits some. The sample comprises about 120,000 clones, roughly 90% of which are singletons, and approximately 1.2% rests with the top ten. Sequencing was carried out using peripheral blood. These receptors all stem from a woman of 80 years or more with acute or convalescent COVID-19.

The sample holds one count of this clone. The V call is TRBV4-1, the J call TRBJ2-5; 13 bases agree with TRBD2. This CDR3 has 16 residues. V trimming: 4 bases; J trimming: 5 bases; junction bases outside the gene matches: 7. CDR1 is MGHRA and CDR2 is YSYEKL in the germline V gene. The CDR3 nucleotides read TGCGCCAGCAGCCGCCCCGGACTAGCGGGAGACGAGACCCAGTACTTC. Encoded protein: CASSRPGLAGDETQYF.

The V gene is TRBV6-4, the J gene TRBJ2-3; weak D call: TRBD2 (6 bases). V lost 6 bases and J lost 2, with 15 bases in between. Germline V gene lookup returns CDR1 MRHNA and CDR2 SNTAGT. CDR3 length: 15 residues. CDR3 DNA sequence: TGTGCCAGCAGCCCGATGGGACTTCTCACAGATACGCAGTATTTT. It codes for CASSPMGLLTDTQYF.

V and J are TRBV5-6 and TRBJ1-6, with D maybe TRBD1 (5 bases). Germline V gene lookup returns CDR1 SGHDT and CDR2 YYEEEE. V was cut by 4 bases and J by 6 bases, with 14 bases left in between. The CDR3 runs to 15 residues. The CDR3 sequence is CASSLHWGGNSPLHF. Here the CDR3 DNA reads TGTGCCAGCAGCCTGCACTGGGGCGGTAATTCACCCCTCCACTTT.

The chain uses TRBV4-3 and TRBJ2-6; a weak D match, TRBD2 (6 bases). Germline lookup yields CDR1 LGHNA and CDR2 YSLEER. The CDR3 loop spans 19 amino acids. Trimming took off 0 bases at V and 0 bases at J, with 15 bases between the two ends. CDR3 loop: CASSQEAGAGLSGANVLTF. DNA of the CDR3: TGCGCCAGCAGCCAAGAAGCGGGCGCCGGTCTCTCTGGGGCCAACGTCCTGACTTTC.

The CDR3 DNA is TGTGCCAGCAGTGAACTGAAGGTCGAGGACTACACCTTC. Translated, it gives CASSELKVEDYTF. V and J are TRBV2 and TRBJ1-2; D gene unclear. The CDR3 sequence is 13 residues long. Trimming removed 2 bases at V and 10 bases at J, with 14 bases between. Looked up from germline, CDR1 is SNHLY and CDR2 is FYNNEI.

The V gene is TRBV5-4, the J gene TRBJ1-2; tentatively, D is TRBD1 (6 bases). This CDR3 comprises 13 residues. The V end lost 2 bases, the J end lost 3 bases, and 8 bases lay between the germline ends. CDR1 and CDR2 from the germline V gene are SGHNT and YYREEE (reference sequence). For the CDR3, the DNA is TGTGCCAGCAGCTTTGACAGGTACTATGGCTACACCTTC. Protein product: CASSFDRYYGYTF.

This clone came up once. This chain uses TRBV2 with TRBJ2-3; D may be TRBD2 (5 bases). Germline V CDR1 and CDR2: SNHLY, FYNNEI. The CDR3 length is 13 residues. V gave up 10 bases and J gave up 2 bases, with 13 bases separating them. The CDR3 spells CAITGGPTDTQYF. In nucleotides, the CDR3 is TGTGCCATAACGGGCGGGCCCACAGATACGCAGTATTTT.

The genes are TRBV3-1 (or the pseudogene TRBV3-2) and TRBJ1-5, with unresolved D. The CDR3 is 14 amino acids. The V gene's germline CDR1 is LGHDT and CDR2 YNNKEL (reference sequence). Trimming removed 5 bases at V and 9 bases at J, with 17 bases between. CDR3 protein: CASSSHSGERPQHF. The CDR3 DNA reads TGTGCCAGCAGCTCGCACTCCGGAGAGCGGCCCCAGCATTTT.

The V and J genes are TRBV18 and TRBJ1-2; possibly TRBD1 for D (6 bases). Germline CDR1 and CDR2: KGHSH and LQKENI. The ends were cut back, 3 bases at V and 8 bases at J, with 16 bases in the middle. The CDR3 spans 14 residues. CDR3 protein: CASSPLQGLGGYTF. CDR3 coding DNA: TGTGCCAGCTCACCGTTACAGGGATTAGGGGGCTACACCTTC.

V usage is TRBV2 and J usage is TRBJ2-5, with 10 bases fitting TRBD1. The V gene's germline CDR1 is SNHLY and CDR2 FYNNEI. V was clipped by 5 bases and J by 5 bases; unmatched bases: 8. The CDR3 has 15 residues. The CDR3 region is CASSPTGTGVETQYF. The CDR3 nucleotides are TGTGCCAGCAGTCCCACCGGGACAGGGGTTGAGACCCAGTACTTC. Using reference TRBV2 and TRBJ2-5 for the parts outside the CDR3, the full variable domain is EPEVTQTPSHQVTQMGQEVILRCVPISNHLYFYWYRQILGQKVEFLVSFYNNEISEKSEIFDDQFSVERPDGSNFTLKIRSTKLEDSAMYFCASSPTGTGVETQYFGPGTRLLVL.

This sequence joins TRBV5-1 and TRBJ2-1; the match to TRBD1 covers 10 bases. Per germline, CDR1 SGHRS and CDR2 YFSETQ. Unmatched junction bases numbered 3, after V lost 1 base and J lost 8 bases. The CDR3 totals 14 residues. CDR3 sequence reads: CASSLRQGADEQFF. CDR3 coding DNA: TGCGCCAGCAGCTTGAGACAGGGGGCCGATGAGCAGTTCTTC.

The chain carries TRBV6-5 and TRBJ2-3, with 13 positions matching TRBD2. V trimming: 2 bases; J trimming: 3 bases; junction bases outside the gene matches: 2. The length of the CDR3 is 16 residues. The germline CDR1 and CDR2 sequences are MNHEY and SVGAGI. CDR3 in amino acids: CASSYTLAGGTDTQYF. The CDR3 coding sequence is TGTGCCAGCAGTTACACACTAGCGGGGGGGACAGATACGCAGTATTTT.

V usage is TRBV29-1 and J usage is TRBJ2-3, with D unclear. CDR3 size: 13 residues. With 4 bases removed from V and 5 bases from J, the gap between germline ends came to 13 bases. CDR1 is SQVTM, CDR2 ANQGSEA, per germline. CDR3 sequence reads: CSVGSRLRDTQYF. The CDR3 coding sequence is TGCAGCGTTGGGTCGAGGCTCAGAGATACGCAGTATTTT.

The rearrangement joins TRBV5-1 to TRBJ2-6; perhaps TRBD1 as D (6 bases). Trimming took 1 base from V and 2 from J, leaving 10 bases between them. CDR3 size: 16 residues. The germline CDR1 and CDR2 sequences are SGHRS and YFSETQ. The CDR3 DNA sequence: TGCGCCAGCAGCTTGATGGGGGCACCTGGGGCCAACGTCCTGACTTTC. It specifies CASSLMGAPGANVLTF.

This rearrangement joins TRBV25-1 to TRBJ1-1; no clear D gene. Per germline, CDR1 MGHDK and CDR2 SYGVNS. This CDR3 has 15 residues. Trimming left V 0 bases short and J 0 bases short, with 8 bases between. CDR3 nucleotides: TGTGCCAGCAGTGAATATGGAGGAGTGAACACTGAAGCTTTCTTT. Amino acid sequence: CASSEYGGVNTEAFF.

The chain links TRBV13 to TRBJ1-2; tentative D call: TRBD1 (5 bases). The CDR3 sequence is 11 residues long. V lost 5 bases and J 7 bases, leaving 8 bases between the germline ends. The germline CDR1 and CDR2 sequences are PRHDT and FYEKMQ (reference sequence). The CDR3, as DNA: TGTGCCAGCAGCCCGGGGGTTGGCTACACCTTC. Protein sequence: CASSPGVGYTF.

This chain links TRBV5-5 with TRBJ1-2; D remains ambiguous. Germline V gives CDR1 SGHKS, CDR2 YYEKEE (reference sequence). The CDR3 runs to 14 residues. V was shortened by 0 bases and J by 2 bases, with 8 bases between the two germline ends. The CDR3 nucleotides read TGTGCCAGCAGCTTGGTCCTAGACAACTATGGCTACACCTTC. Protein sequence: CASSLVLDNYGYTF.